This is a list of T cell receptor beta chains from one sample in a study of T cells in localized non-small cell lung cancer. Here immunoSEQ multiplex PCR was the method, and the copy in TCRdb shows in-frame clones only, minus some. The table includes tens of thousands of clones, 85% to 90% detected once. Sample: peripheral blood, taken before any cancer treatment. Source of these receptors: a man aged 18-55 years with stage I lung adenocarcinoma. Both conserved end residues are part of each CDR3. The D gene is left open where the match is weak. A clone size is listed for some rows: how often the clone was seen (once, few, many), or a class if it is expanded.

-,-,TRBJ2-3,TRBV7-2,CASSTVVGGITDTQYF,TGTGCCAGCAGCACCGTTGTGGGCGGGATCACAGATACGCAGTATTTT
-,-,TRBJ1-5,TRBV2,CASRTQYYNQPQHF,TGTGCCAGCAGAACTCAGTACTATAATCAGCCCCAGCATTTT
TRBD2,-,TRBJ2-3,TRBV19,CASTAGGGFTDTQYF,TGTGCCAGTACCGCGGGGGGGGGCTTCACAGATACGCAGTATTTT
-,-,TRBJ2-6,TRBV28,CASSPPNSVANVLTF,TGTGCCAGCAGCCCACCCAATTCTGTTGCCAACGTCCTGACTTTC
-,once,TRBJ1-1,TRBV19,CASSIGKWGAFF,TGTGCCAGTAGTATAGGGAAATGGGGAGCTTTCTTT
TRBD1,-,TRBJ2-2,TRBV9,CASSPRQGSAGELFF,TGTGCCAGCAGCCCCCGACAGGGTTCGGCCGGGGAGCTGTTTTTT
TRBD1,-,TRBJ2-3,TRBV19,CASSIATGYTDTQYF,TGTGCCAGTAGTATTGCGACAGGGTACACAGATACGCAGTATTTT
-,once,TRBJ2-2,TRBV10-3,CAIRGAWTGELFF,TGTGCCATCAGGGGGGCTTGGACCGGGGAGCTGTTTTTT
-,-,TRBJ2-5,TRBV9,CASSATGRVGETQYF,TGTGCCAGCAGCGCCACAGGGAGGGTTGGAGAGACCCAGTACTTC
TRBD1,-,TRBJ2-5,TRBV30,CAWSVGTVLKTQYF,TGTGCCTGGAGTGTTGGGACAGTTCTGAAGACCCAGTACTTC
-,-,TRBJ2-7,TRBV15,CATSLNRENTYEQYF,TGTGCCACCAGCCTAAACAGGGAGAACACCTACGAGCAGTACTTC